This T cell receptor (beta chain) was captured in a study of T cell repertoires in cytomegalovirus infection. The wider study: In the study, CMV epitopes included recently identified HLA-C-restricted and well-studied HLA-B-restricted ones.

Using its own MiXCR run on the reads, TCRdb lists one record per CDR3 protein. The profile covers fewer than 350,000 distinct CDR3 sequences, with about 29% appearing a single time and 20% taken by the ten largest. This clonotype occurred many times. Its antigen remains unknown. The CDR3 runs to 13 residues. With 5 bases removed from V and 6 bases from J, the gap between germline ends came to 13 bases. Germline CDR1 reads SGHTA; CDR2 reads FQGNSA. This clonotype was obtained from a human donor in good health (CMV status not recorded). Some clones in this sample may be carry-over from other donors' samples. The starting material was cultured PBMCs, obtained from culture after CMV antigen stimulation. The chain employs TRBV7-2 and TRBJ1-2, with D possibly matching TRBD1 (6 bases). The CDR3 is CASSPNREDGYTF. The CDR3, as DNA: TGTGCCAGCAGCCCGAACAGGGAAGATGGCTACACCTTC.